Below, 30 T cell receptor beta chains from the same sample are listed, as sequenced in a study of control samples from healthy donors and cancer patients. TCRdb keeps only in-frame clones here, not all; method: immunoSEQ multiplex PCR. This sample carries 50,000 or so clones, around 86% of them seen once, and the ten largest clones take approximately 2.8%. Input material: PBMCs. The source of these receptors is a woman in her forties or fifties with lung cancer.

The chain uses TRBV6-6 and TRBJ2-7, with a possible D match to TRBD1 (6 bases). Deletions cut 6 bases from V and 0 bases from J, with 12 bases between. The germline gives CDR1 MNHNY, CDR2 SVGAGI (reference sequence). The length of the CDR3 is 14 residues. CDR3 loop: CASSPRTDSYEQYF. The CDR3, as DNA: TGTGCCAGCAGCCCCAGGACAGACTCCTACGAGCAGTACTTC.

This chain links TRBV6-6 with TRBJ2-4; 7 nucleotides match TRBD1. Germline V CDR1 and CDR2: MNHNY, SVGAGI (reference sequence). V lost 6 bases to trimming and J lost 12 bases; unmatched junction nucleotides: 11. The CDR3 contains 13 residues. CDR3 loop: CASSPTGQIYQYF. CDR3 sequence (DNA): TGTGCCAGCAGCCCGACAGGGCAAATATATCAGTACTTC.

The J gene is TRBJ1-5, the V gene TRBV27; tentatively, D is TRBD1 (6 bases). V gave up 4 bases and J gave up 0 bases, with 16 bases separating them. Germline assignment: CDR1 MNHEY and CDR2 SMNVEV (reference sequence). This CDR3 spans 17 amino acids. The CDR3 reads CASSSGQTPHSNQPQHF. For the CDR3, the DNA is TGTGCCAGCAGTTCCGGACAGACTCCCCATAGCAATCAGCCCCAGCATTTT.

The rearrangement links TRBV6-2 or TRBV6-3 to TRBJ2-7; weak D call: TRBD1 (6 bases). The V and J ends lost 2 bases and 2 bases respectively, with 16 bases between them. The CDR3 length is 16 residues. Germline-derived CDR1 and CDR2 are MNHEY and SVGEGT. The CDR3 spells CASSYRVETGTYEQYF. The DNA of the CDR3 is TGTGCCAGCAGTTACCGGGTGGAAACAGGGACCTACGAGCAGTACTTC.

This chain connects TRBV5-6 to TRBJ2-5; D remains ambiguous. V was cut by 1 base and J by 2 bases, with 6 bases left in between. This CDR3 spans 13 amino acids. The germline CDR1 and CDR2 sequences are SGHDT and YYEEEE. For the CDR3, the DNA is TGTGCCAGCAGCTTGCCGGGTCAAGAGACCCAGTACTTC. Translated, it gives CASSLPGQETQYF.

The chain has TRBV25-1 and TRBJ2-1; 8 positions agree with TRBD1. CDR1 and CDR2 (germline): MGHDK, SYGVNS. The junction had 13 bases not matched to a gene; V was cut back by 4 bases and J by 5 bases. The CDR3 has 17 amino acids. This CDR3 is CASSGLSGTGFNNEQFF. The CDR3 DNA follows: TGTGCCAGCAGTGGCCTATCCGGGACAGGTTTTAACAATGAGCAGTTCTTC. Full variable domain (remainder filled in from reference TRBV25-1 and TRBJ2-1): EADIYQTPRYLVIGTGKKITLECSQTMGHDKMYWYQQDPGMELHLIHYSYGVNSTEKGDLSSESTVSRIRTEHFPLTLESARPSHTSQYLCASSGLSGTGFNNEQFFGPGTRLTVL.

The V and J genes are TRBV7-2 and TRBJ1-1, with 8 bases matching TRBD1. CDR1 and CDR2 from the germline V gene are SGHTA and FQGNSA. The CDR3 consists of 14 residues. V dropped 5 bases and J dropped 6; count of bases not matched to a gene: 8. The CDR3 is CASSEDRVVAEAFF. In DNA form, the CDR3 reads TGTGCCAGCAGCGAGGACAGGGTGGTCGCTGAAGCTTTCTTT.

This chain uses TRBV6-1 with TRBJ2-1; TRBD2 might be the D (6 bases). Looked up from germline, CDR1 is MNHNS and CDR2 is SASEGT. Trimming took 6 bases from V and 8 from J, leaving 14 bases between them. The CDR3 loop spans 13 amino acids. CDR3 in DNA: TGTGCCAGCAGAGCCGGGGAGGAGCATGAGCAGTTCTTC. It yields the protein CASRAGEEHEQFF.

The DNA of the CDR3 is TGTGCCACCAGCATCGGCACGGTCACAGATACGCAGTATTTT. Residues: CATSIGTVTDTQYF. The chain joins TRBV15 to TRBJ2-3; D remains ambiguous. Trimming cost V 4 bases and J 2 bases, with 10 bases left between them. Germline loops: CDR1 LNHNV, CDR2 YYDKDF (reference sequence). The CDR3 length is 14 residues.

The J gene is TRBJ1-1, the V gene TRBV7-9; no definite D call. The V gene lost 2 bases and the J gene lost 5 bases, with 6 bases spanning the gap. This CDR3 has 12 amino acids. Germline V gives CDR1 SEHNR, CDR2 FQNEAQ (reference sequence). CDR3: CASSLQETEAFF. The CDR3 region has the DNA TGTGCCAGCAGCTTACAAGAGACTGAAGCTTTCTTT.

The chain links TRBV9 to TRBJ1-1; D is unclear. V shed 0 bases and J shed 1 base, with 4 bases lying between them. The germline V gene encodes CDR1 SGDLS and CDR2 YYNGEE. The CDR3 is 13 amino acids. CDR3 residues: CASSVEANTEAFF. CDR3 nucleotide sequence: TGTGCCAGCAGCGTAGAAGCGAACACTGAAGCTTTCTTT.

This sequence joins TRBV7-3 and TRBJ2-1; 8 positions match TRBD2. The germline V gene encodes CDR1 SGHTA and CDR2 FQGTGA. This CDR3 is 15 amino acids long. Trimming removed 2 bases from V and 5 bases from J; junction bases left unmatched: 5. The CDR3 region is CASSLGGGTNNEQFF. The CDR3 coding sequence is TGTGCCAGCAGCTTAGGCGGGGGGACCAACAATGAGCAGTTCTTC.

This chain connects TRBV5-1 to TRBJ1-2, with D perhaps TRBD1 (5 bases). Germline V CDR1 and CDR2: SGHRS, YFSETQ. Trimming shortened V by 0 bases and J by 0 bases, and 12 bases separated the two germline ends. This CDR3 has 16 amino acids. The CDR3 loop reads CASSLAGTEANYGYTF. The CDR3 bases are TGCGCCAGCAGCTTGGCAGGGACTGAAGCTAACTATGGCTACACCTTC.

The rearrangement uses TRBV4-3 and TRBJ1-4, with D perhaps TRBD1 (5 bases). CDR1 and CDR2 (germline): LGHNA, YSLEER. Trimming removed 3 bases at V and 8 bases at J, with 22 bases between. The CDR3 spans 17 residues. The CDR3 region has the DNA TGCGCCAGCAGCCAGGGTGAAGAGTTTGCAGGGAGGGAAAAACTGTTTTTT. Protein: CASSQGEEFAGREKLFF.

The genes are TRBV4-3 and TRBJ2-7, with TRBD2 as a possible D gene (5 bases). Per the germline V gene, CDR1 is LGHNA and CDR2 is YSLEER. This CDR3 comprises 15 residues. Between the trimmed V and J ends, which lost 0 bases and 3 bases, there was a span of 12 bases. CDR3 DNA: TGCGCCAGCAGCCAAGATAGAGGGCCAAACTACGAGCAGTACTTC. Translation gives CASSQDRGPNYEQYF.

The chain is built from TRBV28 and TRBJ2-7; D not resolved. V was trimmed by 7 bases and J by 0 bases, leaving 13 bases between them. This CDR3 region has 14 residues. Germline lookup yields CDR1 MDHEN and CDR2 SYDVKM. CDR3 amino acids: CASMLVTASYEQYF. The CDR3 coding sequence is TGTGCCAGCATGCTCGTGACGGCCTCCTACGAGCAGTACTTC.

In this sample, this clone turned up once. CDR3: CASSETGGARGYTF. CDR3 in DNA: TGTGCCAGCAGTGAGACAGGGGGCGCAAGGGGCTACACCTTC. The gene calls are TRBV2 and TRBJ1-2; 10 bases match TRBD1. V trimming: 3 bases; J trimming: 8 bases; junction bases outside the gene matches: 6. The CDR3 sequence is 14 residues long. Germline V lookup: CDR1 SNHLY, CDR2 FYNNEI.

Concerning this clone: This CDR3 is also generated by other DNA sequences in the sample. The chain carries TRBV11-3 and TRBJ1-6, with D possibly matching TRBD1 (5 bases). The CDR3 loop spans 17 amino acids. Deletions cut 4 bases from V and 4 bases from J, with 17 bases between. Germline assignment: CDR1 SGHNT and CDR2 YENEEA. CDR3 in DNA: TGTGCCAGCAGCTCAAACAGGATCTCGGTTTATAATTCACCCCTCCACTTT. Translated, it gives CASSSNRISVYNSPLHF.

CDR3 DNA: TGTGCCAGCTCACCAATGGACCCGGGGGCCGTCTATGGCTACACCTTC. Its translation is CASSPMDPGAVYGYTF. This chain uses TRBV18 with TRBJ1-2; D possibly corresponds to TRBD1 (6 bases). Trimming stripped 2 bases from V and 4 bases from J, with 17 bases between. CDR3 length: 16 residues. Germline loops: CDR1 KGHSH, CDR2 LQKENI.

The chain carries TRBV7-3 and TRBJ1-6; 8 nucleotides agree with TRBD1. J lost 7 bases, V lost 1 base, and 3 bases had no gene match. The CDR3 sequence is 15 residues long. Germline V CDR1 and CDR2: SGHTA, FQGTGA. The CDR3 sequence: CASSLSDRGNSPLHF. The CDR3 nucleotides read TGTGCCAGCAGCTTAAGTGACAGGGGCAATTCACCCCTCCACTTT.

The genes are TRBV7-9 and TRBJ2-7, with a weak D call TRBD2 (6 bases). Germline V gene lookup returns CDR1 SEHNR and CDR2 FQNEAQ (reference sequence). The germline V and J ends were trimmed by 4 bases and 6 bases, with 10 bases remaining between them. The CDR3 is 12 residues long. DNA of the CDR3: TGTGCCAGCAGCTGGACCGGGGGCGAGCAGTACTTC. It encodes CASSWTGGEQYF. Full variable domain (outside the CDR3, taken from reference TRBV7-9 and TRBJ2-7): DTGVSQNPRHKITKRGQNVTFRCDPISEHNRLYWYRQTLGQGPEFLTYFQNEAQLEKSRLLSDRFSAERPKGSFSTLEIQRTEQGDSAMYLCASSWTGGEQYFGPGTRLTVT.

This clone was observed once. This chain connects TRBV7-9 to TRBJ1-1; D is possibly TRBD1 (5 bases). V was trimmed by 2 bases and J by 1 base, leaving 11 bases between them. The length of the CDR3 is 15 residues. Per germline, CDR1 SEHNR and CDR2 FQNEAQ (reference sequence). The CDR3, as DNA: TGTGCCAGCAGCTTACCGGGACTGACGAACACTGAAGCTTTCTTT. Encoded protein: CASSLPGLTNTEAFF.

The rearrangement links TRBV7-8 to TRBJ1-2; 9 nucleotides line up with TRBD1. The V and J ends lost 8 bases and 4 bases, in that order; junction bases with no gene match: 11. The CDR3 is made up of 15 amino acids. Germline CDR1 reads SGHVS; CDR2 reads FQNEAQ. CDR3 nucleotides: TGTGCCAGCTTCAACCGGGGACAGGGATTCTATGGCTACACCTTC. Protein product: CASFNRGQGFYGYTF. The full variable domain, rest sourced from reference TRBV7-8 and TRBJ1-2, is GAGVSQSPRYKVAKRGQDVALRCDPISGHVSLFWYQQALGQGPEFLTYFQNEAQLDKSGLPSDRFFAERPEGSVSTLKIQRTQQEDSAVYLCASFNRGQGFYGYTFGSGTRLTVV.

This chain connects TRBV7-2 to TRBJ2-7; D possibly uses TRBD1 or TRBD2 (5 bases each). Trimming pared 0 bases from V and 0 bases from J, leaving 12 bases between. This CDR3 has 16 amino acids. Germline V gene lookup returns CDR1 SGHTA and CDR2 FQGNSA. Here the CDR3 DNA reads TGTGCCAGCAGCTTAGCGGGGACGGCTAGCTCCTACGAGCAGTACTTC. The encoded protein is CASSLAGTASSYEQYF. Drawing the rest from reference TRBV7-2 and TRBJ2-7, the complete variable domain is GAGVSQSPSNKVTEKGKDVELRCDPISGHTALYWYRQSLGQGLEFLIYFQGNSAPDKSGLPSDRFSAERTGGSVSTLTIQRTQQEDSAVYLCASSLAGTASSYEQYFGPGTRLTVT.

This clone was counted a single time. The CDR3 reads CASSPLAGEFGQFF. CDR3 coding DNA: TGTGCCAGCAGCCCCCTAGCGGGAGAATTCGGGCAGTTCTTC. The chain carries TRBV7-2 and TRBJ2-1; 10 bases are shared with TRBD2. This CDR3 spans 14 amino acids. Unmatched junction bases numbered 10, after V lost 5 bases and J lost 12 bases. CDR1 is SGHTA and CDR2 is FQGNSA in the germline V gene.

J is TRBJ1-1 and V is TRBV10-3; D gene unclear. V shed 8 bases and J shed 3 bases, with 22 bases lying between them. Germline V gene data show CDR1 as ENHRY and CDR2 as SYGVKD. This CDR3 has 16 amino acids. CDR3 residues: CAIFPGGTFTYTEAFF. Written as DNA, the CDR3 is TGTGCCATCTTTCCAGGCGGCACCTTTACTTACACTGAAGCTTTCTTT.

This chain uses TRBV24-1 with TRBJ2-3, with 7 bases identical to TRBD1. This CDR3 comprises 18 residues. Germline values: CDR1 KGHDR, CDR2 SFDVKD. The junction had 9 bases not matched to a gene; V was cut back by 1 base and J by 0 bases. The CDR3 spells CATSDFDGPQGSTDTQYF. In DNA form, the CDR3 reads TGTGCCACCAGTGATTTTGATGGGCCACAGGGGAGCACAGATACGCAGTATTTT.

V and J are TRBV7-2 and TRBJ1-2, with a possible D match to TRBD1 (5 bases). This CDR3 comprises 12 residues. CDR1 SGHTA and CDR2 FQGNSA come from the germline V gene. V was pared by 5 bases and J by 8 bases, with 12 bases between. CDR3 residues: CASSAGVRGYTF. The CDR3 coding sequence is TGTGCCAGCAGCGCGGGGGTTCGCGGCTACACCTTC.

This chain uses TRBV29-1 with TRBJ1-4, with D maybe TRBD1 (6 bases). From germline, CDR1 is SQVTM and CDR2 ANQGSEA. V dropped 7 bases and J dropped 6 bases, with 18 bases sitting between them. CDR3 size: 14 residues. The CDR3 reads CSAVGGQGYEKLFF. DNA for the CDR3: TGCAGCGCTGTCGGGGGCCAGGGATATGAAAAACTGTTTTTT.

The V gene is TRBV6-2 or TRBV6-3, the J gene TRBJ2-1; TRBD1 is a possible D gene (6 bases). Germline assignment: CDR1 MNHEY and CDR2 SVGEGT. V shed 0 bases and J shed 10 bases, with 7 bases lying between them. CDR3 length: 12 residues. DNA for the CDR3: TGTGCCAGCAGTTACTCCGGGACAGAGCAGTTCTTC. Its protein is CASSYSGTEQFF.